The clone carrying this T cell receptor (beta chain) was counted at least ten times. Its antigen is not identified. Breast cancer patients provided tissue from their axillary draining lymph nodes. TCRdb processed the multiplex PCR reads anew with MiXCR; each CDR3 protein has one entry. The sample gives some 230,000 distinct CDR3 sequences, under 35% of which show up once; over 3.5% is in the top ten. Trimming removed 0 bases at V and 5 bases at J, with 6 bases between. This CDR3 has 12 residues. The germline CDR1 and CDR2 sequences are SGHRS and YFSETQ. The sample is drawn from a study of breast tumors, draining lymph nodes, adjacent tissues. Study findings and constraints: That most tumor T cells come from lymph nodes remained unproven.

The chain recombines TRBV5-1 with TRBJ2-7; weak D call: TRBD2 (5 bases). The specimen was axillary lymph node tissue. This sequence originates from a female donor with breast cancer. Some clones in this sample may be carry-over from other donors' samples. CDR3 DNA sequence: TGCGCCAGCAGCTTGGCCGGGGACGAGCAGTACTTC. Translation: CASSLAGDEQYF.